One sample yielded the 13 T cell receptor beta chains listed below, sequenced in a study of CD8 T cells in ankylosing spondylitis. Points from the study as a whole: Seven or eight highly homologous variants made up a TCR beta motif, and this motif appeared characteristic of ankylosing spondylitis blood.

MiXCR, applied by TCRdb to the 5' RACE reads, yields one record per CDR3 protein. Of 300,000 to 400,000 distinct CDR3 sequences listed, 20% to 25% are singletons. Their antigens are not known. The sequenced sample was blood, either unsorted or a sorted T cell fraction (not recorded which). The receptors here all came from a male donor with ankylosing spondylitis.

This clonotype was observed a few times. The chain is built from TRBV27 and TRBJ2-5; maybe TRBD2 (6 bases). V was clipped by 3 bases and J by 1 base, with 9 bases between them. Per the germline V gene, CDR1 is MNHEY and CDR2 is SMNVEV (reference sequence). The CDR3 totals 14 residues. The CDR3 sequence: CASSLLATQETQYF. CDR3 DNA sequence: TGTGCCAGCAGTTTGCTAGCGACCCAAGAGACCCAGTACTTC.

This chain links TRBV12-3 or TRBV12-4 with TRBJ2-1; D is tentatively TRBD1 or TRBD2 (6 bases each). The CDR3 extends over 13 amino acids. V was clipped by 6 bases and J by 9 bases, with 15 bases between them. CDR3 residues: CASSRTTRGEQFF. The CDR3 DNA reads TGTGCCAGCAGCCGGACTACCAGGGGTGAGCAGTTCTTC.

This clonotype was observed at least ten times. The chain uses TRBV12-3 or TRBV12-4 and TRBJ2-3, with D maybe TRBD2 (5 bases). Trimming left V 7 bases short and J 0 bases short, with 8 bases between. The CDR3 sequence is 13 residues long. CDR3 DNA sequence: TGTGCCAGCAAGCAGCGGAGCACAGATACGCAGTATTTT. Translating gives CASKQRSTDTQYF.

The V and J genes are TRBV5-1 and TRBJ2-1; 11 bases align to TRBD2. The CDR3 consists of 15 residues. The germline CDR1 and CDR2 sequences are SGHRS and YFSETQ. V was clipped by 4 bases and J by 5 bases; unmatched bases: 5. The CDR3 DNA sequence: TGCGCCAGCAGCCCGGGACTAGCGGACCACAATGAGCAGTTCTTC. Its protein is CASSPGLADHNEQFF.

There are a few counts of this clonotype. The V gene is TRBV29-1, the J gene TRBJ2-5; a possible D gene is TRBD1 (5 bases). V lost 4 bases to trimming and J lost 1 base, with 13 bases between them. Germline V gives CDR1 SQVTM, CDR2 ANQGSEA. The CDR3 spans 14 residues. This CDR3 reads CSVGRQSTQETQYF. CDR3 coding DNA: TGCAGCGTTGGGAGACAGAGCACCCAAGAGACCCAGTACTTC.

For the CDR3, the DNA is TGTGCCAGCACATGGGGGAGGAACTACGAGCAGTACTTC. It specifies CASTWGRNYEQYF. This sequence joins TRBV5-8 and TRBJ2-7; a possible D gene is TRBD2 (6 bases). Trimming took off 6 bases at V and 3 bases at J, with 13 bases between the two ends. Germline V CDR1 and CDR2: SGHTS, YDEGEE. The CDR3 spans 13 residues.

This clonotype has a handful of counts. V and J are TRBV5-1 and TRBJ2-3; a weak D match, TRBD2 (6 bases). V lost 1 base and J lost 4, with 7 bases in between. From germline, CDR1 is SGHRS and CDR2 YFSETQ. The CDR3 consists of 13 residues. The CDR3 bases are TGCGCCAGCAGCTTGTGGGAGGCAGATACGCAGTATTTT. It encodes CASSLWEADTQYF.

This clonotype was seen ten or more times. The V call is TRBV3-1, the J call TRBJ2-7, with TRBD2 identical over 10 bases. The CDR3 length is 15 residues. The V and J ends lost 3 bases and 2 bases, in that order; junction bases with no gene match: 4. Germline-derived CDR1 and CDR2 are LGHDT and YNNKEL (reference sequence). The CDR3 spells CASSQLAGAPYEQYF. The DNA for the CDR3 is TGTGCCAGCAGCCAGCTAGCGGGAGCCCCCTACGAGCAGTACTTC.

This clonotype appeared a single time. V is TRBV20-1 and J is TRBJ2-7; no clear D gene. Trimming removed 0 bases at V and 1 base at J, with 16 bases between. Germline CDR1 is DFQATT and CDR2 is SNEGSKA (reference sequence). CDR3 length equals 16 residues. CDR3 sequence (DNA): TGCAGTGCTAGAGATCCTCGTGGGCCACGTTCCTACGAGCAGTACTTC. This encodes CSARDPRGPRSYEQYF.

This clonotype was observed a few times. This rearrangement joins TRBV29-1 to TRBJ1-1, with D tentatively TRBD1 (5 bases). The CDR3 loop spans 13 amino acids. Trimming cost V 8 bases and J 1 base, with 14 bases left between them. CDR1 and CDR2 from the germline V gene are SQVTM and ANQGSEA. In nucleotides, the CDR3 is TGCAGCTTCAGGGTTGGGGGGAACACTGAAGCTTTCTTT. Protein sequence: CSFRVGGNTEAFF.

In its sample, this clonotype was seen a few times. CDR3 in DNA: TGCGCCAGCAGCTTGGGCCTCCGGGGTGAGCAGTTCTTC. Its protein is CASSLGLRGEQFF. This rearrangement joins TRBV5-1 to TRBJ2-1; D perhaps matches TRBD2 (5 bases). Trimming left V 0 bases short and J 9 bases short, with 10 bases between. The CDR3 runs 13 residues. Germline V lookup: CDR1 SGHRS, CDR2 YFSETQ.

The chain employs TRBV27 and TRBJ2-7; a possible D gene is TRBD1 (6 bases). Germline V CDR1 and CDR2: MNHEY, SMNVEV (reference sequence). V was clipped by 0 bases and J by 3 bases, with 12 bases between them. The CDR3 extends over 15 amino acids. The CDR3 is CASSLSGGPNYEQYF. The CDR3 bases are TGTGCCAGCAGTTTATCAGGGGGACCGAACTACGAGCAGTACTTC.

This clonotype was found a few times. This chain connects TRBV7-8 to TRBJ2-3; D is possibly TRBD1 (6 bases). Germline V gene sequence: CDR1 SGHVS, CDR2 FQNEAQ. The length of the CDR3 is 14 residues. Trimming pared 9 bases from V and 2 bases from J, leaving 15 bases between. The CDR3 DNA is TGTGCCAGTAATACCGGACAGTACACAGATACGCAGTATTTT. Amino acid sequence: CASNTGQYTDTQYF.